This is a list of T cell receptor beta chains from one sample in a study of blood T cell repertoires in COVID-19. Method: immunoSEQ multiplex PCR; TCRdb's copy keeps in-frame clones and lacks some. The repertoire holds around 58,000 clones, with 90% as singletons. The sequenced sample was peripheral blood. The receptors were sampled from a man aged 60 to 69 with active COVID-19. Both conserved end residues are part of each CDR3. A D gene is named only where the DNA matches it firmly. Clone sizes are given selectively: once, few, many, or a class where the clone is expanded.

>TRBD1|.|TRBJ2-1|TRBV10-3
CAISEIQGKEQFF
TGTGCCATCAGTGAAATACAGGGGAAGGAGCAGTTCTTC
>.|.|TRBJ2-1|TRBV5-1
CASSLVASSYNEQFF
TGCGCCAGCAGCTTGGTAGCGAGCTCCTACAATGAGCAGTTCTTC
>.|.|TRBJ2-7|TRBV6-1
CASSERRAEQYF
TGTGCCAGCAGTGAAAGGAGGGCCGAGCAGTACTTC
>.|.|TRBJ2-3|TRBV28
CASSPGKRTDTQYF
TGTGCCAGCAGTCCCGGAAAGAGGACAGATACGCAGTATTTT
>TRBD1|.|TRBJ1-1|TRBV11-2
CASSLGTGRAFF
TGTGCCAGCAGCTTGGGGACAGGGAGAGCTTTCTTT
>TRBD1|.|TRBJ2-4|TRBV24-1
CATSEGGQIAKNIQYF
TGTGCCACCAGTGAAGGGGGACAGATAGCCAAAAACATTCAGTACTTC
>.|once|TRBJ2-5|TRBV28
CASSLSGEETQYF
TGTGCCAGCAGTTTATCCGGGGAAGAGACCCAGTACTTC
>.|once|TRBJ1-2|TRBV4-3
CASSQVVRISTPYGYTF
TGCGCCAGCAGCCAAGTCGTAAGGATTTCGACTCCCTATGGCTACACCTTC
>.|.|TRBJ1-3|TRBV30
CAWSVRQASSGNTIYF
TGTGCCTGGAGTGTCCGGCAGGCAAGCTCTGGAAACACCATATATTTT
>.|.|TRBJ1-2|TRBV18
CASSPTGRGYTF
TGTGCCAGCTCACCTACAGGACGCGGCTACACCTTC
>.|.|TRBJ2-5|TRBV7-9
CASSWGGGRETQYF
TGTGCCAGCAGCTGGGGAGGGGGTCGAGAGACCCAGTACTTC
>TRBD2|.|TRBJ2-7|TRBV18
CASSPAGGAHNYEQYF
TGTGCCAGCTCACCAGCGGGGGGCGCGCACAATTACGAGCAGTACTTC
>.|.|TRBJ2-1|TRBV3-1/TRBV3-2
CASSQGAEIQFF
TGTGCCAGCAGCCAAGGAGCGGAGATTCAGTTCTTC
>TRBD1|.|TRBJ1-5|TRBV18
CASSPGTGVGPQHF
TGTGCCAGCTCACCCGGGACAGGGGTTGGTCCCCAGCATTTT
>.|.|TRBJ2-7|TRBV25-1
CASSEIGQGYEQYF
TGTGCCAGCAGTGAAATAGGTCAGGGTTACGAGCAGTACTTC
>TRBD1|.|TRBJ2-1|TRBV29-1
CSVTGGKHNEQFF
TGCAGCGTGACAGGGGGGAAACACAATGAGCAGTTCTTC
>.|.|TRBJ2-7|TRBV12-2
CASRLVRRRTTATEQYF
TGTGCAAGTCGCTTAGTTAGGCGACGTACGACTGCTACCGAGCAGTACTTC